This T cell receptor (beta chain) was sequenced during a study of CD8+ T cells in alopecia areata. Findings and limits, study-wide: Lesional scalp, notably in alopecia totalis/universalis, had clonality above that of normal scalp. In scalp samples, resident alphabeta T cells of normal skin are also sequenced.

The CDR3 has 15 residues. V was pared by 7 bases and J by 5 bases, with 15 bases of the junction left unmatched. Germline values: CDR1 SQVTM, CDR2 ANQGSEA. It was from alopecia areata patients that lesional scalp punch biopsies and peripheral blood were collected. Extracted RNA was reverse transcribed into cDNA, the sequencing template. Data came from immunoSEQ multiplex PCR; TCRdb stores just in-frame clones and leaves some out. The sample has 110,000 to 150,000 clones, 45% to 60% seen once. This clone showed up just a few times. Its antigen is unknown. Sequencing used CD4+ T cells sorted from blood, obtained at week 0. The chain employs TRBV29-1 and TRBJ2-5; 8 nucleotides line up with TRBD1. This TCR derives from a human donor with alopecia areata. CDR3 coding DNA: TGCAGCGCCGGGACAGGAGGTAGCTTGTTGGAGACCCAGTACTTC. Amino acids: CSAGTGGSLLETQYF. Full variable domain (rest looked up from reference TRBV29-1 and TRBJ2-5): SAVISQKPSRDICQRGTSLTIQCQVDSQVTMMFWYRQQPGQSLTLIATANQGSEATYESGFVIDKFPISRPNLTFSTLTVSNMSPEDSSIYLCSAGTGGSLLETQYFGPGTRLLVL.